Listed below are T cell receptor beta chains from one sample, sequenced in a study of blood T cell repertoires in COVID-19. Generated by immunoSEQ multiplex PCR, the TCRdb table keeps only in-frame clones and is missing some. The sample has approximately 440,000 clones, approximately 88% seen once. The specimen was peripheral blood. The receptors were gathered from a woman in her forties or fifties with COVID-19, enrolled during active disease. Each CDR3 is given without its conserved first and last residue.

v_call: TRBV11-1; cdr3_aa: ASSSPRWGEVT
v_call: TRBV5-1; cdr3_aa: ASLDPGQGETSQEF
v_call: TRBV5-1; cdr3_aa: ASSLGNGIQGGWAF
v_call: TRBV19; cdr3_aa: ASSPRWRVSGNTIY
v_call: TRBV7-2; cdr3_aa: ASSLVPTSGGETQY
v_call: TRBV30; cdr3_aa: AWSVSPYGYT
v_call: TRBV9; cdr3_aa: ASSDRLAGANNEQF
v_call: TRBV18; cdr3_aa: ASSPEGQGGSPLH
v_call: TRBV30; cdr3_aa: AWSLGGDTEAF
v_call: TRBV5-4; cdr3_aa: ASSFSDTEAF
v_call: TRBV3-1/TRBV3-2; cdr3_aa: ASSQESRASYGYT
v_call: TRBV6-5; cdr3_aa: ASRRREGTGELF
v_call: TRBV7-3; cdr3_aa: ASSVSYGNIQY
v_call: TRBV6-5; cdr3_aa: ASSYGSRTGELF
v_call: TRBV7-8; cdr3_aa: ASSLFRGNGNTIY
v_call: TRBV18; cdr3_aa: ASSPVTGGVGNEQF
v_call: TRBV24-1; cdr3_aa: ATSDHKGGGETQY
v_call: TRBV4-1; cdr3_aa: ASSSGQVLGAF
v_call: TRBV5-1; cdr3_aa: ASSIGTTGGTEAF
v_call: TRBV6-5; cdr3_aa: ASSPLMGGTEAF
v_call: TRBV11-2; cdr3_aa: ASSRGTDTQY
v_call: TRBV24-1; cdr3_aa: ATSDSGTSGGPRGETQY
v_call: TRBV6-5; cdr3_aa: ASSRVRVPDGYT
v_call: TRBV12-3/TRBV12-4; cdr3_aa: ASSVTWRGEQF
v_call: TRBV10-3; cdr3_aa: AISNVQRSYEQY
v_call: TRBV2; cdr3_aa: ASTRRGGETQY
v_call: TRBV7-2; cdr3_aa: ASSVVSGGVEETQY
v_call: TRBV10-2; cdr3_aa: ASSEPAWTGTNEKLF
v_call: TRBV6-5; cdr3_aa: ASTTGGFSNQPQH
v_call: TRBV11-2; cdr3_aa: ASSALAVRETQY
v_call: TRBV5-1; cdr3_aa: ASSPSLQGAGNTIY
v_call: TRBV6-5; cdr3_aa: ASTLGQASYNEQF
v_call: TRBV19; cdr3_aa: ASSIGGPYSNQPQH
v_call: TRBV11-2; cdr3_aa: ASSYNGQGETQY
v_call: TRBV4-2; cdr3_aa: ASSPGAEGGLSYNEQF
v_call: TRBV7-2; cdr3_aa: ASSPQGGGYEQY
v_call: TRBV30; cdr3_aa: AWSVTGSNEKLF
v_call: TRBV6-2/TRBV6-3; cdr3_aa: ASSYANRGTVAYEQY
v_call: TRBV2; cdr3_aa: ASSEPRRAAGANVLT
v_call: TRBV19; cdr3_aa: ASRYRVGNQPQH
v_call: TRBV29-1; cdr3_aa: SVDRVGTGELF
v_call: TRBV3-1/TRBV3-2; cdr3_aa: ASSQDTGNQPQH
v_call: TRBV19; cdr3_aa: ASSVSGANQPQH
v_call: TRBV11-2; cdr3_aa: ASTTAVQPL
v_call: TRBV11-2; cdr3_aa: ASSRQGGIYGYT
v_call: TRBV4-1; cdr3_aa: ASSQGQSVTEAF
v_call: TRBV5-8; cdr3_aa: ASSSGFGELF
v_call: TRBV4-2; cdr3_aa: ASSRGRGQPQH
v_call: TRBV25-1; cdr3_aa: ASRPRQGPPDTQY